This T cell receptor beta chain derives from a study of T-cell reconstitution after alpha-beta-depleted transplantation in children. This CDR3 contains 14 residues. Germline V gene lookup returns CDR1 SQVTM and CDR2 ANQGSEA. V shed 1 base, J shed 5 bases, and the junction held 4 bases outside the gene matches. Unique molecular identifiers were built into the TCRbeta library. A single record per CDR3 protein comes from TCRdb applying MiXCR to the PCR reads. This sample has about 590,000 distinct CDR3 sequences, with approximately 13% found just once. To note about this clonotype: What it recognizes is unknown.

Study-level points and caveats: T-cell numbers and diversity one year post-transplant derived largely from freshly generated T cells.

J is TRBJ2-7 and V is TRBV29-1; 11 bases fit TRBD2. The sequences come from PBMCs, mostly from graft donor cells, collected 360 days after TCRalphabeta/CD19-depleted stem cell transplant. This receptor was identified in a male patient younger than 18 who had a stem cell transplant for acute myeloid leukemia, so the T cells may come from the graft donor. The CDR3 spells CSVEGLAGLNEQYF. The CDR3 nucleotides are TGCAGCGTTGAAGGACTAGCGGGACTAAACGAGCAGTACTTC.